One T cell receptor (beta chain) is described in this entry. This record comes from a study of blood T cell repertoires in COVID-19. On the study more broadly: The samples span acute and convalescent COVID-19 from the United States, Italy and Spain. From T cells, B-cell-depleted T cells, or PBMCs came the material, which was cDNA or gDNA.

As handled by the study authors: Reference gene primer amplification yielded estimated nucleated cell counts. TCRdb's table, derived via immunoSEQ multiplex PCR, lists solely in-frame clones and lacks some. The DNA was the basis for D and trimming; V, J and clone size are from that table. The sample lists about 60,000 clones; 75% to 90% were seen once. CDR1 is LNHDA, CDR2 SQIVND, per germline (reference sequence). This CDR3 contains 14 residues. V gave up 7 bases and J gave up 5 bases, with 15 bases separating them. V usage is TRBV19 and J usage is TRBJ1-5, with D perhaps matching TRBD1 (5 bases). Sequencing was carried out using peripheral blood. The clonotype originates from a human donor with acute or convalescent COVID-19. The donor label of this sample is uncertain. The CDR3 DNA reads as TGTGCCAGTACCCACAGGCCAAGGGATCAGCCCCAGCATTTT. This gives the protein CASTHRPRDQPQHF.